A single sample is the source of the 21 T cell receptor beta chains below, sequenced in a study of blood T cell repertoires in COVID-19. The method was immunoSEQ multiplex PCR; TCRdb's version includes in-frame clones alone and lacks a portion of them. Of 200,000 to 250,000 clones in the sample, more than 65% are singletons; the top ten hold 1.4%. Sequences were obtained from peripheral blood. The source is a woman in her thirties or forties who had recovered from COVID-19.

The J gene is TRBJ2-7, the V gene TRBV11-2, with 10 positions matching TRBD2. Germline CDR1 SGHAT, CDR2 FQNNGV. V dropped 3 bases and J dropped 0; count of bases not matched to a gene: 8. The CDR3 covers 17 residues. The CDR3 loop is CASSFRASGGHSYEQYF. The CDR3, as DNA: TGTGCCAGCAGCTTCCGGGCTAGCGGGGGACACTCCTACGAGCAGTACTTC. The full variable domain, its missing parts supplied by reference TRBV11-2 and TRBJ2-7, is EAGVAQSPRYKIIEKRQSVAFWCNPISGHATLYWYQQILGQGPKLLIQFQNNGVVDDSQLPKDRFSAERLKGVDSTLKIQPAKLEDSAVYLCASSFRASGGHSYEQYFGPGTRLTVT.

The chain recombines TRBV2 with TRBJ2-3; 7 bases agree with TRBD1. Germline V CDR1 and CDR2: SNHLY, FYNNEI. The CDR3 spans 15 residues. The CDR3 DNA follows: TGTGCAAGCGACTTCAGGGGGATAAGCACAGATACGCAGTATTTT. This gives the protein CASDFRGISTDTQYF. Full variable domain (remainder filled in from reference TRBV2 and TRBJ2-3): EPEVTQTPSHQVTQMGQEVILRCVPISNHLYFYWYRQILGQKVEFLVSFYNNEISEKSEIFDDQFSVERPDGSNFTLKIRSTKLEDSAMYFCASDFRGISTDTQYFGPGTRLTVL.

This CDR3 reads CASSVNPGTGTLSEQYF. The DNA for the CDR3 is TGTGCCAGCAGCGTGAACCCCGGGACTGGGACCCTTTCCGAGCAGTACTTC. The chain is built from TRBV9 and TRBJ2-7, with D tentatively TRBD2 (6 bases). In germline, CDR1 is SGDLS, CDR2 YYNGEE. The CDR3 runs to 17 residues. V dropped 2 bases and J dropped 6 bases, with 24 bases sitting between them.

The chain links TRBV7-8 to TRBJ2-2, with D perhaps TRBD2 (5 bases). CDR1 SGHVS and CDR2 FQNEAQ come from the germline V gene. The CDR3 runs to 16 residues. The V end lost 3 bases, the J end lost 2 bases, and 13 bases lay between the germline ends. This chain's CDR3 is CASSFSQRLNTGELFF. CDR3 DNA sequence: TGTGCCAGCAGCTTTAGTCAGAGACTAAACACCGGGGAGCTGTTTTTT. Together with reference TRBV7-8 and TRBJ2-2, the CDR3 gives the full variable domain: GAGVSQSPRYKVAKRGQDVALRCDPISGHVSLFWYQQALGQGPEFLTYFQNEAQLDKSGLPSDRFFAERPEGSVSTLKIQRTQQEDSAVYLCASSFSQRLNTGELFFGEGSRLTVL.

The rearrangement joins TRBV6-5 to TRBJ1-6; 7 nucleotides agree with TRBD1. J was trimmed by 7 bases and V by 5 bases; bases with no gene match: 5. Germline V CDR1 and CDR2: MNHEY, SVGAGI. The CDR3 consists of 14 residues. CDR3 sequence: CASSQTGLNSPLHF. CDR3 coding DNA: TGTGCCAGCAGTCAGACAGGGTTGAATTCACCCCTCCACTTT.

V gene TRBV6-5 combines with J gene TRBJ1-3; no reliable D call. The CDR3 is 14 residues long. V lost 5 bases, J lost 0 bases, and 8 bases lay in between. Germline V gene data show CDR1 as MNHEY and CDR2 as SVGAGI. The CDR3 is CASSQQSSGNTIYF. CDR3 DNA: TGTGCCAGCAGTCAACAGTCCTCTGGAAACACCATATATTTT.

The chain couples TRBV12-3 or TRBV12-4 to TRBJ2-7; D remains unclear. V was pared by 5 bases and J by 4 bases, with 9 bases between. This CDR3 has 12 amino acids. The CDR3 loop is CASSRNKYEQYF. The CDR3 bases are TGTGCCAGCAGTCGAAACAAATACGAGCAGTACTTC.

V gene TRBV2 combines with J gene TRBJ1-6, with a possible D match to TRBD1 (6 bases). The CDR3 runs 14 residues. Germline values: CDR1 SNHLY, CDR2 FYNNEI. V was clipped by 7 bases and J by 6 bases, with 13 bases between them. The CDR3 DNA follows: TGTGCCAGCAATCCTGGACAGCTTAATTCACCCCTCCACTTT. Translating gives CASNPGQLNSPLHF.

The chain couples TRBV4-3 to TRBJ2-3; D may be TRBD2 (5 bases). The CDR3 loop spans 16 amino acids. Trimming cost V 2 bases and J 5 bases, with 17 bases left between them. Germline lookup yields CDR1 LGHNA and CDR2 YSLEER. As DNA, the CDR3 is TGCGCCAGCAGCCAACTAGCAGGCATGGTGGGAGATACGCAGTATTTT. This gives the protein CASSQLAGMVGDTQYF.

The V call is TRBV6-4, the J call TRBJ1-6; 7 bases match TRBD1. This CDR3 has 15 residues. From germline, CDR1 is MRHNA and CDR2 SNTAGT. The ends lost 3 bases at V and 7 bases at J; junction bases unmatched: 6. The CDR3 coding sequence is TGTGCCAGCAGTGAATCGTCAGGGGGAAATTCACCCCTCCACTTT. Protein: CASSESSGGNSPLHF.

This clone was recorded only once. The genes are TRBV7-2 and TRBJ1-2, with 9 bases that match TRBD1. This CDR3 has 14 residues. Germline CDR1 SGHTA, CDR2 FQGNSA. V lost 4 bases and J lost 2; bases outside the gene matches: 2. The CDR3 spells CASSWGQGNYGYTF. CDR3 coding DNA: TGTGCCAGCAGCTGGGGACAGGGAAACTATGGCTACACCTTC.

The V gene is TRBV3-1 (or the pseudogene TRBV3-2), the J gene TRBJ2-2; D unresolved. The CDR3 sequence is 14 residues long. Germline V gene sequence: CDR1 LGHDT, CDR2 YNNKEL (reference sequence). V lost 4 bases and J lost 5, with 11 bases in between. CDR3 region: CASSPLPKTGELFF. In nucleotides, the CDR3 is TGTGCCAGCAGCCCCTTACCTAAAACCGGGGAGCTGTTTTTT.

The chain is built from TRBV4-2 and TRBJ2-3; D possibly corresponds to TRBD1 (6 bases). The germline CDR1 and CDR2 sequences are LGHNA and YNFKEQ. V lost 6 bases and J 0 bases, leaving 13 bases between the germline ends. The CDR3 runs to 15 residues. The CDR3 loop reads CASSRSGVSTDTQYF. CDR3 in DNA: TGTGCCAGCAGTCGTTCAGGGGTTAGCACAGATACGCAGTATTTT.

The chain has TRBV5-5 and TRBJ2-7; perhaps TRBD1 as D (6 bases). In germline, CDR1 is SGHKS, CDR2 YYEKEE (reference sequence). V lost 1 base and J 5 bases, leaving 13 bases between the germline ends. CDR3 size: 14 residues. The CDR3 spells CASSLFLGADEQYF. CDR3 nucleotides: TGTGCCAGCAGCTTGTTTCTGGGGGCGGACGAGCAGTACTTC.

The chain employs TRBV6-5 and TRBJ1-1; 8 nucleotides line up with TRBD1. This CDR3 has 14 residues. J was trimmed by 1 base and V by 4 bases; bases with no gene match: 2. Germline V lookup: CDR1 MNHEY, CDR2 SVGAGI. The chain's CDR3 is CASSSTGGNTEAFF. Written as DNA, the CDR3 is TGTGCCAGCAGTTCAACAGGGGGGAACACTGAAGCTTTCTTT.

The chain carries TRBV19 and TRBJ2-2; 7 bases are a match to TRBD1. CDR3 length: 14 residues. V lost 4 bases to trimming and J lost 3 bases; unmatched junction nucleotides: 2. CDR1 is LNHDA, CDR2 SQIVND, per germline (reference sequence). CDR3 DNA: TGTGCCAGTAGTAGAGACAGGGACACCGGGGAGCTGTTTTTT. Translated: CASSRDRDTGELFF.

This clone was detected a few times. The rearrangement joins TRBV5-4 to TRBJ1-1; 8 nucleotides align to TRBD1. Germline values: CDR1 SGHNT, CDR2 YYREEE (reference sequence). This CDR3 has 14 residues. Unmatched junction bases numbered 7, after V lost 4 bases and J lost 5 bases. The CDR3 bases are TGTGCCAGCAGCGTCTCCAGGGGGCAAACTGAAGCTTTCTTT. This sequence encodes CASSVSRGQTEAFF.

The chain links TRBV19 to TRBJ1-2, with D possibly being TRBD1 (6 bases). The CDR3 extends over 15 amino acids. Germline V gene sequence: CDR1 LNHDA, CDR2 SQIVND (reference sequence). Deletions cut 9 bases from V and 0 bases from J, with 17 bases between. In nucleotides, the CDR3 is TGTGCCAGCGAAATGTCAGGGGCCTCTAACTATGGCTACACCTTC. Its translation: CASEMSGASNYGYTF.

This rearrangement joins TRBV11-3 to TRBJ1-1; D is uncertain. The germline gives CDR1 SGHNT, CDR2 YENEEA. There are 13 residues in the CDR3. Trimming pared 8 bases from V and 1 base from J, leaving 11 bases between. CDR3 DNA: TGTGCCAGCCAACAGAACTCGAACACTGAAGCTTTCTTT. Translating gives CASQQNSNTEAFF.

This sequence joins TRBV19 and TRBJ1-5; D is unresolved. CDR1 LNHDA and CDR2 SQIVND come from the germline V gene (reference sequence). The CDR3 spans 19 residues. Trimming took 1 base from V and 1 from J, leaving 20 bases between them. The CDR3 loop is CASSIGRASGVSSNQPQHF. The CDR3 coding sequence is TGTGCCAGTAGTATAGGGAGGGCTTCAGGAGTTTCGAGCAATCAGCCCCAGCATTTT.

This rearrangement joins TRBV28 to TRBJ1-3; D is uncertain. Trimming stripped 7 bases from V and 11 bases from J, with 18 bases between. The CDR3 runs 13 residues. CDR1 is MDHEN, CDR2 SYDVKM, per germline. CDR3: CASTPVERTAIYF. CDR3 DNA: TGTGCCAGCACGCCGGTTGAGCGGACGGCCATATATTTT. Complete variable domain (other parts from reference TRBV28 and TRBJ1-3): DVKVTQSSRYLVKRTGEKVFLECVQDMDHENMFWYRQDPGLGLRLIYFSYDVKMKEKGDIPEGYSVSREKKERFSLILESASTNQTSMYLCASTPVERTAIYFGEGSWLTVV.